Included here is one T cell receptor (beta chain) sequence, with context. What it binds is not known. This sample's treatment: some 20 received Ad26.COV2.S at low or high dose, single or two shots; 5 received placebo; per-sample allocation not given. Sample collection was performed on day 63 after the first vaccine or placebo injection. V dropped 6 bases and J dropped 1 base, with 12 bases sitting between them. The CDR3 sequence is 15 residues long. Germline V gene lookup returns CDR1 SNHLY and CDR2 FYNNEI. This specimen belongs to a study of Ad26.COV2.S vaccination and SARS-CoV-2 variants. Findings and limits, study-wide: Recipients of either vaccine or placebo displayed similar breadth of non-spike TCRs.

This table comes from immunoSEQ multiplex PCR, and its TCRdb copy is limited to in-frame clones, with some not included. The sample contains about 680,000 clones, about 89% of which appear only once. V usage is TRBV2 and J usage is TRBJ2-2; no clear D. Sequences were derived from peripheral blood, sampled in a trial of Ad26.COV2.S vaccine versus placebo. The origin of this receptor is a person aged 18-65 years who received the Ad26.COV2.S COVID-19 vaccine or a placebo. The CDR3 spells CASSQITLNTGELFF. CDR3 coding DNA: TGTGCCAGCAGCCAAATCACTTTGAACACCGGGGAGCTGTTTTTT.